This T cell receptor beta chain comes out of a study of CD8+ T cells in alopecia areata. After isolation, RNA underwent reverse transcription to generate cDNA as the sequencing template. Sequencing used immunoSEQ multiplex PCR; TCRdb keeps in-frame clones, though not all of them. Found here are approximately 150,000 clones, 40% to 65% of them singletons; the top ten hold 0.8% to 1%. The sequenced sample was CD4+ T cells sorted from blood, obtained at week 0. This receptor was taken from a human donor with alopecia areata.

The CDR3 reads CSVGDPSTSYEQYF. For the CDR3, the DNA is TGCAGCGTTGGGGACCCTAGTACCTCCTACGAGCAGTACTTC. This chain uses TRBV29-1 with TRBJ2-7, with D tentatively TRBD1 or TRBD2 (5 bases each). V lost 4 bases, J lost 0 bases, and 13 bases lay in between. The CDR3 has 14 residues. Germline assignment: CDR1 SQVTM and CDR2 ANQGSEA.